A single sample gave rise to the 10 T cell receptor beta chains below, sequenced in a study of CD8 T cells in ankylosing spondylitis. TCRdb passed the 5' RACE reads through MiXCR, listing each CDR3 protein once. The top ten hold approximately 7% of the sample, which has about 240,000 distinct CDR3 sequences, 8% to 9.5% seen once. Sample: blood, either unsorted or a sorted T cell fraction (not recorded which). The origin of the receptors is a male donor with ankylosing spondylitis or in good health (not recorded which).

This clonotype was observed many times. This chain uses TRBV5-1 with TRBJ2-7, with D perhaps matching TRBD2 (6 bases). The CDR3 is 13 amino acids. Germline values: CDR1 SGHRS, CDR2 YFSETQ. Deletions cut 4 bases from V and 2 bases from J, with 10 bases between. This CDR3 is CASSQTSPYEQYF. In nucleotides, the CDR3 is TGCGCCAGCAGCCAGACTAGTCCCTACGAGCAGTACTTC.

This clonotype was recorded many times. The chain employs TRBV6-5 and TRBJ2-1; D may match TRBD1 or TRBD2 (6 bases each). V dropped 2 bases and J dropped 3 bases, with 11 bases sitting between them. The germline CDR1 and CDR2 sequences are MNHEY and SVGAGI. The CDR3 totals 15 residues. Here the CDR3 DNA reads TGTGCCAGCAGTTACAGGGGGGAAGGCTACAATGAGCAGTTCTTC. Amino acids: CASSYRGEGYNEQFF.

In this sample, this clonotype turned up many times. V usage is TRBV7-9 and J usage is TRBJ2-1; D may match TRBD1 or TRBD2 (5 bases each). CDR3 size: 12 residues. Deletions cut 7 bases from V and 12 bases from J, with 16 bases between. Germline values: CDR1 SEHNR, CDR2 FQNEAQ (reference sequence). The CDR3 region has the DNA TGTGCCAGCACCTTTGAGGGGAGTAGGCAGTTCTTC. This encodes CASTFEGSRQFF.

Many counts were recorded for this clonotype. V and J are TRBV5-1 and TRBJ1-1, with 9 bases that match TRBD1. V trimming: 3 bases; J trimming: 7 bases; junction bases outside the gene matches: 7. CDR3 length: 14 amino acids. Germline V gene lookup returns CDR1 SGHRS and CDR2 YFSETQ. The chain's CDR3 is CASSSYRGHIEAFF. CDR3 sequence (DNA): TGCGCCAGCAGCTCATACAGGGGGCATATTGAAGCTTTCTTT.

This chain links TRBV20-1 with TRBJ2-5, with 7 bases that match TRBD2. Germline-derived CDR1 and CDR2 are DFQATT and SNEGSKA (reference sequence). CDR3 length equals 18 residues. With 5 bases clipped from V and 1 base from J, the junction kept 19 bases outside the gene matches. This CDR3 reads CSAGVLRAGTGVQETQYF. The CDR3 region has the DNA TGCAGTGCTGGGGTCCTCAGAGCGGGGACCGGAGTCCAAGAGACCCAGTACTTC.

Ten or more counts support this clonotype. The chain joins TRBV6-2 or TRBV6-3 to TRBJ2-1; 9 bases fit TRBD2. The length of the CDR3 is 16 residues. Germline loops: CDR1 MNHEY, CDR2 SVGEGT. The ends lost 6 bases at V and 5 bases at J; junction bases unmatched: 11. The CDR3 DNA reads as TGTGCCAGCAGGGGATTACTAGCGGGTTGGAACAATGAGCAGTTCTTC. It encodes CASRGLLAGWNNEQFF.

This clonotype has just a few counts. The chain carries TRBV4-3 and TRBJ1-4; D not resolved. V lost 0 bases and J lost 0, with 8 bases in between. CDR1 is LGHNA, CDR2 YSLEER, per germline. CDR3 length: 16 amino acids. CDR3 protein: CASSQDFGATNEKLFF. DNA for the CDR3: TGCGCCAGCAGCCAAGATTTTGGGGCAACTAATGAAAAACTGTTTTTT.

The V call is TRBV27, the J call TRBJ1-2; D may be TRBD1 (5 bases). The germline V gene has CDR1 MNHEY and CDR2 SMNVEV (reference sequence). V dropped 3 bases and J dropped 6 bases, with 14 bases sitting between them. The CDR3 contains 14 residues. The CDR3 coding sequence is TGTGCCAGCAGTTTGAGGGGAAAGGCCGATGGCTACACCTTC. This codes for CASSLRGKADGYTF.

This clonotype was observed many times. CDR3 nucleotides: TGCAGCGTTGAACTAGCGGGAGCGGGCACCGGGGAGCTGTTTTTT. Amino acid sequence: CSVELAGAGTGELFF. The chain uses TRBV29-1 and TRBJ2-2, with TRBD2 matching over 10 bases. Germline CDR1 and CDR2: SQVTM and ANQGSEA. V trimming: 2 bases; J trimming: 4 bases; junction bases outside the gene matches: 4. This CDR3 has 15 residues.

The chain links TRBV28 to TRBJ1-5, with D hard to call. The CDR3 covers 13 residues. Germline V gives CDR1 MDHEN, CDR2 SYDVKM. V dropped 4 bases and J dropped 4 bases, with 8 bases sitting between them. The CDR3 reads CASSWGFNQPQHF. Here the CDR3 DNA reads TGTGCCAGCAGTTGGGGTTTTAATCAGCCCCAGCATTTT. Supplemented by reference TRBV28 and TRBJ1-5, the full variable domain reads DVKVTQSSRYLVKRTGEKVFLECVQDMDHENMFWYRQDPGLGLRLIYFSYDVKMKEKGDIPEGYSVSREKKERFSLILESASTNQTSMYLCASSWGFNQPQHFGDGTRLSIL.